This T cell receptor beta chain originates from a study of blood T cells in healthy people across ages. This CDR3 spans 17 amino acids. V lost 6 bases to trimming and J lost 3 bases; unmatched junction nucleotides: 10. Germline CDR1 SQVTM, CDR2 ANQGSEA. For the second PCR, which ran for about 7 to 11 cycles, a sample-barcoded 5' primer and a J-beta primer mix were used. TCRdb reprocessed the 5' RACE reads via MiXCR and lists one record per CDR3 protein. This sample carries hundreds of thousands of distinct CDR3 sequences, about 42% of them seen once, and the ten largest clones take 15% to 20%. This TCR came from a man at least 80 years old in good health. This chain connects TRBV29-1 to TRBJ2-1, with TRBD2 matching over 14 bases. Material: blood. CDR3 amino acids: CSVAGLAGESYYNEQFF. CDR3 nucleotides: TGCAGCGTCGCGGGACTAGCGGGAGAGAGCTACTACAATGAGCAGTTCTTC.